The 19 T cell receptor beta chains presented below share a single source sample, sequenced in a study of blood T cell repertoires in COVID-19. Libraries were prepared by immunoSEQ multiplex PCR; TCRdb keeps only in-frame clonotypes and omits some of them. In the table there are about 100,000 clones, more than 75% of which are singletons. Specimen: peripheral blood. Every receptor here comes from a human donor in a cohort sampled during active COVID-19.

The chain joins TRBV9 to TRBJ1-2; 9 bases align to TRBD1. Per the germline V gene, CDR1 is SGDLS and CDR2 is YYNGEE. J lost 8 bases, V lost 4 bases, and 12 bases had no gene match. This CDR3 region has 15 residues. The CDR3 coding sequence is TGTGCCAGCAGCCCCAACTTGGGACAGGGAGAGGGCTACACCTTC. Protein: CASSPNLGQGEGYTF.

This clone has just a few counts. The genes are TRBV28 and TRBJ1-1, with a tentative D call TRBD1 (6 bases). This CDR3 spans 15 amino acids. Germline V gives CDR1 MDHEN, CDR2 SYDVKM. With 6 bases removed from V and 5 bases from J, the gap between germline ends came to 19 bases. This chain's CDR3 is CASSRNRVVRTEAFF. CDR3 coding DNA: TGTGCCAGCAGCCGGAACAGGGTTGTAAGGACTGAAGCTTTCTTT.

This chain joins TRBV11-2 and TRBJ2-7, with D uncertain. V dropped 7 bases and J dropped 1 base, with 5 bases sitting between them. From germline, CDR1 is SGHAT and CDR2 FQNNGV. The CDR3 extends over 11 amino acids. CDR3 DNA: TGTGCCAGCACCCTGTCCTACGAGCAGTACTTC. It translates to CASTLSYEQYF.

The chain links TRBV18 to TRBJ2-1; 9 bases map to TRBD1. Trimming took 4 bases from V and 7 from J; bases not matched to a gene: 8. The CDR3 is 15 residues long. CDR1 and CDR2 from the germline V gene are KGHSH and LQKENI. CDR3 in amino acids: CASSLQQGALNEQFF. The CDR3 bases are TGTGCCAGCTCACTACAACAGGGGGCGCTGAATGAGCAGTTCTTC.

J is TRBJ2-3 and V is TRBV7-2; the match to TRBD1 covers 9 bases. The germline V gene encodes CDR1 SGHTA and CDR2 FQGNSA. V gave up 5 bases and J gave up 3 bases; unmatched junction bases: 6. The CDR3 contains 15 residues. CDR3 protein: CASSPDRGTTDTQYF. The CDR3 DNA reads as TGTGCCAGCAGCCCGGACAGGGGTACTACAGATACGCAGTATTTT.

The rearrangement joins TRBV5-6 to TRBJ1-5; the match to TRBD1 covers 7 bases. The J segment lost 10 bases and the V segment lost 4 bases, leaving 14 bases of the junction unmatched. The CDR3 totals 15 residues. Germline V gives CDR1 SGHDT, CDR2 YYEEEE. The CDR3 sequence is CASSLTQTGNSPQHF. DNA for the CDR3: TGTGCCAGCAGCCTCACCCAGACAGGGAACAGCCCCCAGCATTTT.

The rearrangement links TRBV5-1 to TRBJ2-1; D gene uncertain. CDR1 is SGHRS, CDR2 YFSETQ, per germline. V was pared by 3 bases and J by 1 base, with 5 bases between. This CDR3 region has 13 residues. The CDR3 nucleotides are TGCGCCAGCAGCTCCGGGTCCTACAATGAGCAGTTCTTC. Amino acids: CASSSGSYNEQFF.

The CDR3 bases are TGTGCCAGCAGCCAGGGCCCGGGACTAGCGGGCAACTCTGGGGCCAACGTCCTGACTTTC. Amino acid sequence: CASSQGPGLAGNSGANVLTF. The chain links TRBV3-1 (or the pseudogene TRBV3-2) to TRBJ2-6; TRBD2 matches 12 bases. Trimming removed 3 bases from V and 0 bases from J; junction bases left unmatched: 9. The germline V gene encodes CDR1 LGHDT and CDR2 YNNKEL (reference sequence). The CDR3 has 20 amino acids.

This clone showed up just a few times. V usage is TRBV4-1 and J usage is TRBJ2-7; 11 bases are a match to TRBD2. The CDR3 runs 15 residues. V shed 6 bases, J shed 2 bases, and the junction held 6 bases outside the gene matches. Germline lookup yields CDR1 MGHRA and CDR2 YSYEKL. The CDR3 DNA reads TGCGCCAGCAGTCCTGGGACTAGCGGTACCTACGAGCAGTACTTC. Amino acids: CASSPGTSGTYEQYF.

The rearrangement uses TRBV5-1 and TRBJ1-2, with 8 bases fitting TRBD1. The CDR3 totals 14 residues. With 7 bases clipped from V and 2 bases from J, the junction kept 7 bases outside the gene matches. CDR1 is SGHRS, CDR2 YFSETQ, per germline. This CDR3 reads CASRAGQVNYGYTF. The CDR3, as DNA: TGCGCCAGCCGAGCGGGACAGGTGAACTATGGCTACACCTTC.

The rearrangement joins TRBV19 to TRBJ2-4; 9 bases align to TRBD1. CDR1 and CDR2 (germline): LNHDA, SQIVND (reference sequence). This CDR3 has 13 residues. Trimming took 8 bases from V and 6 from J; bases not matched to a gene: 5. The CDR3 sequence: CASGGTGINIQYF. The CDR3 region has the DNA TGTGCCAGTGGGGGGACAGGGATAAACATTCAGTACTTC. The variable domain in full, with the rest retrieved from reference TRBV19 and TRBJ2-4, is DGGITQSPKYLFRKEGQNVTLSCEQNLNHDAMYWYRQDPGQGLRLIYYSQIVNDFQKGDIAEGYSVSREKKESFPLTVTSAQKNPTAFYLCASGGTGINIQYFGAGTRLSVL.

Worth noting for this clone: The DNA is left out, because the CDR3 cannot be placed on it with certainty; the CDR3 is given as TCRdb lists it. V usage is TRBV21-1 and J usage is TRBJ1-5. TRBV21-1 is annotated as a pseudogene. Ends included, the CDR3 has 16 residues. CDR3 protein: CASSKWGRGSNQPQHF.

This clone appeared once. V gene TRBV15 combines with J gene TRBJ2-5, with 14 nucleotides matching TRBD2. Germline V lookup: CDR1 LNHNV, CDR2 YYDKDF (reference sequence). The CDR3 runs 16 residues. J lost 6 bases, V lost 4 bases, and 7 bases had no gene match. The CDR3 reads CATSTRLAGGFQTQYF. CDR3 bases: TGTGCCACCAGCACTCGACTAGCGGGAGGGTTTCAGACCCAGTACTTC.

The chain uses TRBV11-2 and TRBJ2-3, with 12 positions matching TRBD2. Germline CDR1 and CDR2: SGHAT and FQNNGV. Germline trimming cut 5 bases from V and 2 bases from J; bases unmatched to any gene: 5. The CDR3 extends over 16 amino acids. The CDR3 DNA is TGTGCCAGCAGCATAAGGACTAGCGGGGTCACAGATACGCAGTATTTT. It is translated as CASSIRTSGVTDTQYF.

V usage is TRBV19 and J usage is TRBJ1-1, with 8 bases identical to TRBD1. This CDR3 contains 14 residues. Germline V lookup: CDR1 LNHDA, CDR2 SQIVND (reference sequence). The trim removed 4 bases at V and 5 bases at J, leaving 6 bases unmatched. The CDR3 reads CASSTHRGETEAFF. The CDR3 DNA reads as TGTGCCAGTAGTACCCACAGGGGGGAGACTGAAGCTTTCTTT.

The CDR3 DNA follows: TGTGCCAGCAGCGTAGGCCCAGGGGGCTACGAGCAGTACTTC. It specifies CASSVGPGGYEQYF. The chain combines TRBV9 with TRBJ2-7, with 7 nucleotides matching TRBD1. The CDR3 spans 14 residues. V lost 0 bases and J lost 3; bases outside the gene matches: 3. The germline gives CDR1 SGDLS, CDR2 YYNGEE.

The V gene is TRBV19, the J gene TRBJ1-5; tentative D call: TRBD1 (5 bases). Deletions cut 5 bases from V and 2 bases from J, with 10 bases between. Per the germline V gene, CDR1 is LNHDA and CDR2 is SQIVND (reference sequence). The CDR3 extends over 14 amino acids. The CDR3 loop reads CASSQGRGNQPQHF. The CDR3 nucleotides read TGTGCCAGTAGTCAGGGTCGGGGCAATCAGCCCCAGCATTTT.

This clone was counted once. The gene calls are TRBV5-6 and TRBJ1-2; D is possibly TRBD1 (5 bases). Looked up from germline, CDR1 is SGHDT and CDR2 is YYEEEE. This CDR3 has 11 residues. Trimming stripped 0 bases from V and 8 bases from J, with 5 bases between. This CDR3 is CASSLGGGYTF. CDR3 nucleotides: TGTGCCAGCAGCTTGGGGGGCGGCTACACCTTC.

The chain uses TRBV4-1 and TRBJ2-7, with TRBD2 matching over 11 bases. The CDR3 is made up of 17 amino acids. Germline-derived CDR1 and CDR2 are MGHRA and YSYEKL. V was pared by 2 bases and J by 2 bases, with 8 bases of the junction left unmatched. As DNA, the CDR3 is TGCGCCAGCAGCCAAATAGAACTAGCGGGAGAGCCCTACGAGCAGTACTTC. Protein product: CASSQIELAGEPYEQYF.